This record covers a single T cell receptor (beta chain). Second doses at about 4 or about 12 weeks were pooled. This entry is derived from a study of T cell responses to AZD1222 COVID-19 vaccine. Produced via immunoSEQ multiplex PCR; TCRdb's table is partial and in-frame only. The data show about 180,000 clones, 88% seen once. Looked up from germline, CDR1 is SGHDT and CDR2 is YYEEEE. V lost 0 bases to trimming and J lost 10 bases, with 13 bases between them. This CDR3 has 13 residues. This chain joins TRBV5-6 and TRBJ1-2; tentatively, D is TRBD1 (6 bases). The receptor was derived from an adult who received the AZD1222 COVID-19 vaccine. Material: peripheral blood, obtained 28 days after the second AZD1222 dose. DNA of the CDR3: TGTGCCAGCAGCTTGGACAGGGCGCCGGCCTACACCTTC. Protein sequence: CASSLDRAPAYTF.